The table lists the clone carrying this TCR beta chain with a few counts. Its antigen is as yet unknown. Sequenced patients had shown CD8+CD57+ cell expansion by flow cytometry. The sample belongs to a study of CD8+CD57+ T cells in acquired aplastic anemia. Study at large: The sorted CD4+ and CD8+ cells yielded an average roughly 3 ug of DNA.

The TCR beta profiling, which covered VDJ combination and CDR3 sequence, was carried out using genomic DNA as the template. One entry per CDR3 protein results from TCRdb running MiXCR on the reads. The data show roughly 180,000 distinct CDR3 sequences, nearly 65% seen once. Study-level findings and limits: Patients and controls shared 25 to 30 CD8+ CDR3 sequences, which appeared highly expressed in patients and within their immunodominant clones.

The CDR3 loop spans 14 amino acids. V was shortened by 4 bases and J by 4 bases, with 8 bases between the two germline ends. Germline values: CDR1 SNHLY, CDR2 FYNNEI. This chain connects TRBV2 to TRBJ1-6; D not certain. This sequence was found in a human donor with aplastic anemia. The sample comprised sorted CD4+, CD8+, or CD8+CD57+ T cells (not recorded which) from PBMCs. The CDR3 spells CASSAGPYNSPLHF. The DNA of the CDR3 is TGTGCCAGCAGTGCCGGGCCGTATAATTCACCCCTCCACTTT.